What follows describes a single TCR beta chain. Its matching antigen is unknown. The length of the CDR3 is 15 residues. With 5 bases clipped from V and 9 bases from J, the junction kept 12 bases outside the gene matches. Germline lookup yields CDR1 SGHVS and CDR2 FQNEAQ. TCRdb passed the reads through MiXCR, listing each CDR3 protein once. Found here are roughly 990,000 distinct CDR3 sequences, about 33% of them singletons; the top ten hold around 15%. This entry belongs to a study of T cell repertoires in cytomegalovirus infection. Across the whole study: CMV epitopes used comprised recently identified HLA-C-restricted ones and well-studied HLA-B-restricted ones.

The study, taken as a whole, reports: Predominance within the ex vivo response was attributable to HLA-C-restricted CMV-specific TCR beta clonotypes.

The receptor comes from a human donor in good health (CMV status not recorded). Some clones in this sample may be carry-over from other donors' samples. This specimen consisted of cultured CD8+ T cells from PBMCs, obtained from culture after CMV antigen stimulation. The chain employs TRBV7-8 and TRBJ2-1, with TRBD2 matching 8 bases. Written as DNA, the CDR3 is TGTGCCAGCAGCCGTTATGTGGCGGGGGGCGTTGAGCAGTTCTTC. Translation: CASSRYVAGGVEQFF.